This TCR beta chain was recovered during a study of vaccination effects on CD4 cells after COVID-19. The length of the CDR3 is 14 residues. Trimming removed 2 bases from V and 5 bases from J; junction bases left unmatched: 4. Germline CDR1 and CDR2: MNHEY and SVGAGI. Pools of viral peptides were used by the ViraFEST assay to expand antigen-specific CD4+ T cells ahead of sequencing. Upon completion of 10 days in culture, CD4+ T cells were isolated. The individual was infected with SARS-CoV-2 between March and December 2020, as confirmed by PCR. Study conclusions and caveats: Long after vaccination, the clones induced by infection and by vaccine shrank markedly in size.

This clone was seen a single time. Its specificity is not known. Assay used: immunoSEQ multiplex PCR; TCRdb lists only in-frame clones, some missing. The repertoire holds about 70,000 clones, with 60% to 75% as singletons. V is TRBV6-5 and J is TRBJ1-2; the match to TRBD1 covers 8 bases. This sequence originates from a human donor who had a prior SARS-CoV-2 infection. The sample here was CD4+ T cells from PBMCs cultured with HIV peptides, taken before COVID-19 vaccination. Subset noted: HIV-1 Nef peptide pool negative control/reference culture. For the CDR3, the DNA is TGTGCCAGCAGTTACGACAGGGGAGCTTATGGCTACACCTTC. As protein: CASSYDRGAYGYTF.